The entry below describes one T cell receptor (beta chain). Its antigen remains unidentified. These data originate in a study of T-cell memory formation after mild COVID-19. V was clipped by 6 bases and J by 1 base, with 9 bases between them. CDR3 length equals 13 residues. TCRdb processed the 5' RACE reads anew with MiXCR; each CDR3 protein has one entry. The sample consists of approximately 88,000 distinct CDR3 sequences, roughly 23% of them appearing once. Study-wide findings and caveats: That cross-reactive memory joined was suggested by some responding clones appearing in pre-infection memory. The main location of contracting CD4+ clones was CM and EM, and that of contracting CD8+ clones was EMRA.

This TCR came from a man younger than 35 who had mild COVID-19 (a few samples of this study predate the infection). Cell type and time point are not known. Sequencing used PBMCs or a T cell subset sorted from them (not recorded which). The chain has TRBV12-3 or TRBV12-4 and TRBJ1-1; D gene uncertain. For the CDR3, the DNA is TGTGCCAGCAGATCGACGGAGAACACTGAAGCTTTCTTT. It yields the protein CASRSTENTEAFF.